Listed below are T cell receptor beta chains from one sample, sequenced in a study of OX40 agonist ivuxolimab in advanced cancers. The data were produced by immunoSEQ multiplex PCR, yet TCRdb's version contains in-frame clones alone and is incomplete. Among roughly 110,000 clones listed, 90% were seen once. Sample: CD4+ or CD8+ T cells sorted from blood, taken in a trial of the OX40 agonist ivuxolimab. All receptors come from an adult with an advanced solid tumor such as melanoma, head and neck, liver or kidney cancer. Both conserved end residues are part of each CDR3. The D gene is left open where the match is weak. Size values are once, few and many counts, or a class for expanded clones, and some rows have none.

D gene,clone size,J gene,V gene,CDR3 DNA,CDR3 protein
.,.,TRBJ2-2,TRBV28,TGTGCCAGCAGTTTAGTCTCGGGGACCGGGGAGCTGTTTTTT,CASSLVSGTGELFF
TRBD1,.,TRBJ2-1,TRBV11-3,TGTGCCAGCAGCCAGGGACAGGGGTCCTACAATGAGCAGTTCTTC,CASSQGQGSYNEQFF
.,once,TRBJ2-7,TRBV5-1,TGCGCCAGCAGCTTGGAGATAGGGAACGAGCAGTACTTC,CASSLEIGNEQYF
.,.,TRBJ2-7,TRBV2,TGTGCCGGGGCCCGGCCGGATGCCTACGAGCAGTACTTC,CAGARPDAYEQYF
TRBD1,.,TRBJ1-1,TRBV30,TGTGCCTGGAGTCTGACAGGGTCTGAAGCTTTCTTT,CAWSLTGSEAFF
.,.,TRBJ2-5,TRBV7-8,TGTGCCAGCAGCTTAGTTAACCAGCCGGGAGAGACCCAGTACTTC,CASSLVNQPGETQYF
.,once,TRBJ2-3,TRBV2,TGTGCCAGCAAATGGGCCACAGATACGCAGTATTTT,CASKWATDTQYF
.,.,TRBJ2-7,TRBV30,TGTGCCTGGAGTGTATGGCGAATACCCTACGAGCAGTACTTC,CAWSVWRIPYEQYF
.,.,TRBJ1-1,TRBV6-5,TGTGCCAGCAGTTCCTTCCGGCGGGACACTGAAGCTTTCTTT,CASSSFRRDTEAFF
.,.,TRBJ2-3,TRBV2,TGTGCCAGCAAATCATTGGCTAGCGGCACAGATACGCAGTATTTT,CASKSLASGTDTQYF
.,.,TRBJ2-1,TRBV15,TGTGCCACCAGCAGAGACCACGAAATTTATGAGGAGCAGTTCTTC,CATSRDHEIYEEQFF
.,.,TRBJ2-7,TRBV6-5,TGTGCCAGCAGTGACGGACGGTTTACCTACGAGCAGTACTTC,CASSDGRFTYEQYF
.,.,TRBJ2-3,TRBV6-4,TGTGCCAGCAGTGACTCCGGGGGCACAGATACGCAGTATTTT,CASSDSGGTDTQYF
.,.,TRBJ1-2,TRBV7-2,TGTGCCAGCAGCCTCGAAAAAAGGGCCGACTATGGCTACACCTTC,CASSLEKRADYGYTF
.,.,TRBJ1-1,TRBV6-6,TGTGCCAGCAGCTCTCCTGAGAACACTGAAGCTTTCTTT,CASSSPENTEAFF
.,.,TRBJ2-5,TRBV30,TGTGCCTGGAGTGTAGGGCACCTCCAGGATACCCAGTACTTC,CAWSVGHLQDTQYF
.,.,TRBJ2-5,TRBV10-3,TGTGCCATCAGGGGGGGTGACATAGAAAAGGCCCAGTACTTC,CAIRGGDIEKAQYF
.,.,TRBJ1-1,TRBV6-6,TGTGCCAGCAGTCAATCCCCTGGAGGAACTGAAGCTTTCTTT,CASSQSPGGTEAFF
.,.,TRBJ2-1,TRBV18,TGTGCCAGCTCATCAAGGGACAACAATGAGCAGTTCTTC,CASSSRDNNEQFF
.,.,TRBJ1-6,TRBV6-5,TGTGCCAGCGGGTTGTTTTCACCCCTCCACTTT,CASGLFSPLHF
.,once,TRBJ1-1,TRBV6-1,TGTGCCAGCAGTGACTGGGGGGCTGGAGCTTTCTTT,CASSDWGAGAFF
.,.,TRBJ1-4,TRBV19,TGTGCCAGTAGTATAGGAGGGACGGGAGGAAGTGAAAAACTGTTTTTT,CASSIGGTGGSEKLFF
.,.,TRBJ2-5,TRBV5-1,TGCGCCAGCAGCTTAGGTGTGACTGGAGAGACCCAGTACTTC,CASSLGVTGETQYF
.,.,TRBJ1-3,TRBV11-3,TGTGCCAGCAGCTTCTTCAATGGGACGGCCGTATATTTT,CASSFFNGTAVYF
.,once,TRBJ2-2,TRBV7-2,TGTGCCAGCAGCTCCAGCTCAGGGTGGACCGGGGAGCTGTTTTTT,CASSSSSGWTGELFF